This T cell receptor beta chain was retrieved from a study of OX40 agonist ivuxolimab in advanced cancers. Findings of the study overall: Which antigen the expanded peripheral T cells recognized is unknown.

Patients were ruled out by autoimmune disease history or systemic immunosuppression. Blood got drawn at baseline, again on cycle 4 day 1, and then on cycle 7 day 1. Here immunoSEQ multiplex PCR was the method, and the copy in TCRdb shows in-frame clones only, minus some. The profile shows about 79,000 clones, more than 65% of them singletons. This clone showed up just a few times. Its antigen is not known. Distinct nucleotide sequences in the sample also encode this CDR3. The germline CDR1 and CDR2 sequences are MNHNS and SASEGT. CDR3 length: 10 amino acids. V lost 8 bases, J lost 4 bases, and 6 bases lay in between.

The rearrangement uses TRBV6-1 and TRBJ2-7, with a weak D call TRBD2 (6 bases). The receptor was isolated from an adult with an advanced solid tumor such as melanoma, head and neck, liver or kidney cancer. Sequenced material: CD4+ or CD8+ T cells sorted from blood, taken in a trial of the OX40 agonist ivuxolimab. The DNA for the CDR3 is TGTGCCAGCGGGGGGTACGAGCAGTACTTC. Translating gives CASGGYEQYF.